The 15 T cell receptor beta chains listed next were all sequenced from one sample in a study of T cell responses to AZD1222 COVID-19 vaccine. Measured with immunoSEQ multiplex PCR; TCRdb has only the in-frame clones, and not every one. The table records 90,000 to 150,000 clones, around 90% of them present only once. The sample here was peripheral blood, taken on day 0 of AZD1222 vaccination. Receptors were obtained from an adult in good health.

Here the CDR3 reads CASSAYPRGNTIYF. The CDR3 nucleotides are TGTGCCAGCAGTGCCTACCCCCGAGGAAACACCATATATTTT. The genes are TRBV25-1 and TRBJ1-3; D call uncertain. V lost 4 bases and J lost 4, with 11 bases in between. Germline V lookup: CDR1 MGHDK, CDR2 SYGVNS. The CDR3 sequence is 14 residues long. Full variable domain (missing parts from reference TRBV25-1 and TRBJ1-3): EADIYQTPRYLVIGTGKKITLECSQTMGHDKMYWYQQDPGMELHLIHYSYGVNSTEKGDLSSESTVSRIRTEHFPLTLESARPSHTSQYLCASSAYPRGNTIYFGEGSWLTVV.

The V gene is TRBV9, the J gene TRBJ1-1; a possible D gene is TRBD1 (6 bases). The germline CDR1 and CDR2 sequences are SGDLS and YYNGEE. Trimming left V 3 bases short and J 0 bases short, with 9 bases between. The CDR3 runs 14 residues. Here the CDR3 DNA reads TGTGCCAGCAGCGACAGGGCCATGAACACTGAAGCTTTCTTT. Its translation is CASSDRAMNTEAFF.

This chain links TRBV4-1 with TRBJ1-6, with 8 nucleotides matching TRBD1. This CDR3 comprises 13 residues. Per germline, CDR1 MGHRA and CDR2 YSYEKL. V lost 8 bases to trimming and J lost 3 bases; unmatched junction nucleotides: 0. The CDR3 loop reads CASGQGYNSPLHF. The CDR3 coding sequence is TGCGCCAGCGGACAGGGCTATAATTCACCCCTCCACTTT.

Only a few counts were recorded for this clone. This rearrangement joins TRBV18 to TRBJ2-2; D not certain. V lost 1 base, J lost 6 bases, and 12 bases lay in between. CDR3 length equals 15 residues. Germline V gene sequence: CDR1 KGHSH, CDR2 LQKENI. CDR3 nucleotides: TGTGCCAGCTCACCACGGACCCCCCGACCCGGGGAGCTGTTTTTT. It translates to CASSPRTPRPGELFF.

This chain connects TRBV5-1 to TRBJ1-1; the D gene is possibly TRBD1 (5 bases). Germline assignment: CDR1 SGHRS and CDR2 YFSETQ. This CDR3 region has 16 residues. V lost 2 bases to trimming and J lost 1 base, with 15 bases between them. CDR3 sequence (DNA): TGCGCCAGCAGCTTTCGGACAAGCACTACGAACACTGAAGCTTTCTTT. Residues: CASSFRTSTTNTEAFF.

This clone was seen a handful of times. This rearrangement joins TRBV28 to TRBJ2-7; 7 nucleotides agree with TRBD2. The CDR3 consists of 15 residues. Germline lookup yields CDR1 MDHEN and CDR2 SYDVKM. J lost 0 bases, V lost 6 bases, and 8 bases had no gene match. CDR3 in amino acids: CASSLGVAGSYEQYF. In DNA form, the CDR3 reads TGTGCCAGCAGCCTAGGGGTAGCGGGCTCCTACGAGCAGTACTTC. Filled out from reference TRBV28 and TRBJ2-7, the complete variable domain reads DVKVTQSSRYLVKRTGEKVFLECVQDMDHENMFWYRQDPGLGLRLIYFSYDVKMKEKGDIPEGYSVSREKKERFSLILESASTNQTSMYLCASSLGVAGSYEQYFGPGTRLTVT.

This chain connects TRBV11-2 to TRBJ2-1; D not certain. V lost 3 bases to trimming and J lost 9 bases, with 12 bases between them. Germline-derived CDR1 and CDR2 are SGHAT and FQNNGV. The CDR3 loop spans 13 amino acids. CDR3 region: CASSFSFTGEQFF. The CDR3 bases are TGTGCCAGCAGCTTCAGTTTTACGGGTGAGCAGTTCTTC.

The chain is built from TRBV27 and TRBJ1-6, with D perhaps TRBD1 (5 bases). V lost 3 bases and J lost 9, with 21 bases in between. Germline V gene sequence: CDR1 MNHEY, CDR2 SMNVEV (reference sequence). The CDR3 is 17 residues long. The CDR3 sequence: CASSFFSPYRDGSPLHF. The CDR3 DNA is TGTGCCAGCAGTTTTTTTTCCCCGTATAGGGACGGTTCACCCCTCCACTTT.

Only a few counts were recorded for this clone. The rearrangement uses TRBV18 and TRBJ1-2, with 8 bases aligning to TRBD1. V lost 5 bases, J lost 4 bases, and 6 bases stayed unmatched. Looked up from germline, CDR1 is KGHSH and CDR2 is LQKENI. The CDR3 totals 14 residues. CDR3 protein: CASSSKQGVYGYTF. The CDR3 region has the DNA TGTGCCAGCTCATCAAAACAGGGGGTCTATGGCTACACCTTC. Filled out from reference TRBV18 and TRBJ1-2, the complete variable domain reads NAGVMQNPRHLVRRRGQEARLRCSPMKGHSHVYWYRQLPEEGLKFMVYLQKENIIDESGMPKERFSAEFPKEGPSILRIQQVVRGDSAAYFCASSSKQGVYGYTFGSGTRLTVV.

This clone was counted a single time. The V call is TRBV7-9, the J call TRBJ2-7; unclear D gene. Between the trimmed V and J ends, which lost 0 bases and 0 bases, there was a span of 12 bases. This CDR3 contains 16 residues. The germline CDR1 and CDR2 sequences are SEHNR and FQNEAQ (reference sequence). CDR3 sequence reads: CASSLAGGSPSYEQYF. The CDR3 nucleotides read TGTGCCAGCAGCTTAGCGGGCGGATCCCCCTCCTACGAGCAGTACTTC.

The gene calls are TRBV2 and TRBJ2-1; possibly TRBD1 for D (6 bases). The CDR3 has 14 amino acids. Germline CDR1 reads SNHLY; CDR2 reads FYNNEI. V lost 5 bases and J 4 bases, leaving 12 bases between the germline ends. The CDR3 protein is CASSPGTLYNEQFF. The CDR3 coding sequence is TGTGCCAGCAGTCCTGGGACATTGTACAATGAGCAGTTCTTC. The entire variable domain, with the rest obtained from reference TRBV2 and TRBJ2-1, is as follows: EPEVTQTPSHQVTQMGQEVILRCVPISNHLYFYWYRQILGQKVEFLVSFYNNEISEKSEIFDDQFSVERPDGSNFTLKIRSTKLEDSAMYFCASSPGTLYNEQFFGPGTRLTVL.

The V call is TRBV5-1, the J call TRBJ2-6; 10 bases agree with TRBD1. J gave up 2 bases and V 4 bases, and 3 bases lay outside the gene matches. This CDR3 has 16 residues. In germline, CDR1 is SGHRS, CDR2 YFSETQ. As DNA, the CDR3 is TGCGCCAGCAGCAAGACAGGGGGCGCTGGGGCCAACGTCCTGACTTTC. Amino acid sequence: CASSKTGGAGANVLTF.

The chain links TRBV9 to TRBJ1-2; 9 bases align to TRBD1. V was pared by 0 bases and J by 8 bases, with 14 bases of the junction left unmatched. The V gene's germline CDR1 is SGDLS and CDR2 YYNGEE. The CDR3 covers 17 residues. The CDR3 region is CASSVGKGGQGGVGYTF. In DNA, the CDR3 is TGTGCCAGCAGCGTAGGGAAGGGGGGACAGGGAGGAGTAGGCTACACCTTC.

The chain uses TRBV28 and TRBJ2-2; 8 bases are shared with TRBD1. This CDR3 has 16 residues. Trimming took 5 bases from V and 4 from J; bases not matched to a gene: 9. CDR1 and CDR2 (germline): MDHEN, SYDVKM. The CDR3 sequence is CASSTRDRRGTGELFF. The CDR3 region has the DNA TGTGCCAGCAGTACCCGGGACAGGCGCGGCACCGGGGAGCTGTTTTTT.

The chain is built from TRBV6-6 and TRBJ2-3; D not resolved. The CDR3 spans 11 residues. Trimming shortened V by 4 bases and J by 11 bases, and 10 bases separated the two germline ends. CDR1 is MNHNY, CDR2 SVGAGI, per germline (reference sequence). The CDR3 DNA is TGTGCCAGCAGTTCCCACCGACTGCAGTATTTT. Translation gives CASSSHRLQYF.